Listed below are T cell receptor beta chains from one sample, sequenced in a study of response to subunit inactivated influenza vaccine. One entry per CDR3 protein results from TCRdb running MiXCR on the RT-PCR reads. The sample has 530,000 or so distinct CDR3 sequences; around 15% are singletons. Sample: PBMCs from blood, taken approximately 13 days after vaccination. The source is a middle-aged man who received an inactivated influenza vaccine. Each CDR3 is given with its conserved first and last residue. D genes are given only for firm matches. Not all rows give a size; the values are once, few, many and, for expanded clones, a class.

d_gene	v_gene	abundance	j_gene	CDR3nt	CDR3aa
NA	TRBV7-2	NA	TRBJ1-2	TGTGCCAGCAGCCCGCCCACGGCCTCCGGCAACTATGGCTACACCTTC	CASSPPTASGNYGYTF
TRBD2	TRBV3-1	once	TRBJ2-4	TGTGCCAGCAGCCAAGATTCGCCTAGCGGGAGAACAATCGACATTCAGTACTTC	CASSQDSPSGRTIDIQYF
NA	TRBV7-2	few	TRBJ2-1	TGTGCCAGCAGCTTTCTCGGTTCTCGAAATAACTACAATGAGCAGTTCTTC	CASSFLGSRNNYNEQFF
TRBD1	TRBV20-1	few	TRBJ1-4	TGCAGTGCTACCGACAGGGGATACGCAACTAATGAAAAACTGTTTTTT	CSATDRGYATNEKLFF
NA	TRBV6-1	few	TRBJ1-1	TGTGCCAGCAGTGAGCGGGGGGACACTGAAGCTTTCTTT	CASSERGDTEAFF
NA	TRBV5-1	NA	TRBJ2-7	TGCGCCAGCAGCTTGGGGAGCGGCGCCTCCGAGCAGTACTTC	CASSLGSGASEQYF
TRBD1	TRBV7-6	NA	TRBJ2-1	TGTGCCAGCAGCCGGAGGGGACAGGGGACCTACAATGAGCAGTTCTTC	CASSRRGQGTYNEQFF
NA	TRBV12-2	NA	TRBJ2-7	TGTGCAAGTCGCCCCCGGTTGGGGGATATTACGGGCGAGCAGTACTTC	CASRPRLGDITGEQYF
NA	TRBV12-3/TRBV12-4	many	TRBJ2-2	TGCGCCAGCAGCCGGGGCGGGGAGCTGTTTTTT	CASSRGGELFF
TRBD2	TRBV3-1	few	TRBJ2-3	TGTGCCAGCAAGGGACTAGCGGAAACTAGCACAGATACGCAGTATTTT	CASKGLAETSTDTQYF
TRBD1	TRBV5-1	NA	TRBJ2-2	TGCGCCAGCAGCTGGGGACAGGACACCGGGGAGCTGTTTTTT	CASSWGQDTGELFF
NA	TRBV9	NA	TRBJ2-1	TGTGCCAGCAGACAGGGACAAGTGGATGAGCAGTTCTTC	CASRQGQVDEQFF
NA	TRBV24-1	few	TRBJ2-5	TGTGCCACCAGTGACTGGGGCCCGACAGAAGAGACCCAGTACTTC	CATSDWGPTEETQYF
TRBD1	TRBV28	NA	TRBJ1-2	TGTGCCAGCAGCCCCCCCGGACAGGGGTGGAATGGCTACACCTTC	CASSPPGQGWNGYTF
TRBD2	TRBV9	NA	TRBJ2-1	TGTGCCAGCAGCGAGGGGAGCGGGGCCTACAATGAGCAGTTCTTC	CASSEGSGAYNEQFF
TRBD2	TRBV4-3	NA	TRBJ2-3	TGCGCCAGCAGCCAAGATCCGGCTAGCGGGAGGGATACGCAGTATTTT	CASSQDPASGRDTQYF
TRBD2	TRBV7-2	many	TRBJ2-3	TGTGCCAGCAGCATGGGGACTAGCGGGAGAACAGATACGCAGTATTTT	CASSMGTSGRTDTQYF
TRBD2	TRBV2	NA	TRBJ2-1	TGTGCCAGCAGGGCCGGGACTAGCCGATACAATGAGCAGTTCTTC	CASRAGTSRYNEQFF
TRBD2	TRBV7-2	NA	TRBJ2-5	TGTGCCAGCAGCTTGACTAGCGGGGGCGGAGAGACCCAGTACTTC	CASSLTSGGGETQYF
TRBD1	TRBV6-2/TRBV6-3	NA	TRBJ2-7	TGTGCCAGCAGGGACGCCGGGACAGCTAACTACGAGCAGTACTTC	CASRDAGTANYEQYF
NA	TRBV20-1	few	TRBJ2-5	TGCAGTGCCTCGGGCCAAGTCGGAGAGACCCAGTACTTC	CSASGQVGETQYF
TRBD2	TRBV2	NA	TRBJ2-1	TGTGCCAGCAGTGAAGTGGGACTATCCTACAATGAGCAGTTCTTC	CASSEVGLSYNEQFF
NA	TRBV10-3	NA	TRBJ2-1	TGTGCCATCAGTGAAAGCGATAACTACAATGAGCAGTTCTTC	CAISESDNYNEQFF
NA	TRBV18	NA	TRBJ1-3	TGTGCCAGCTCACCAGAAGGACAAAGAGGAAACACCATATATTTT	CASSPEGQRGNTIYF
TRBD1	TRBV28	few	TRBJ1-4	TGTGCCAGCAGTTTAGCCTACAGGGGGGGTAATGAAAAACTGTTTTTT	CASSLAYRGGNEKLFF
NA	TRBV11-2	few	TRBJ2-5	TGTGCCAGCAGCCCCCTCGGACAGATCCAAGAGACCCAGTACTTC	CASSPLGQIQETQYF
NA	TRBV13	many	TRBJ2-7	TGTGCCAGCGGAAAGGGCCTATACGAGCAGTACTTC	CASGKGLYEQYF
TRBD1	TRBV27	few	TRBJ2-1	TGTGCCAGCAGTATCGTTACAGGGGATGAGCAGTTCTTC	CASSIVTGDEQFF
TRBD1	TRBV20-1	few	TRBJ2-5	TGCAGTGCCCGGAAGGGGGCGCGTCAGGAGACCCAGTACTTC	CSARKGARQETQYF
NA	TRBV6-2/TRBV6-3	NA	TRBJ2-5	TGTGCCAGCAGTCGCCCCCGAGGCGCACCTGCCTTGGGAGAGACCCAGTACTTC	CASSRPRGAPALGETQYF
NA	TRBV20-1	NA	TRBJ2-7	TGCAGTGCTAGAGCGGGCAGTCGATACGAGCAGTACTTC	CSARAGSRYEQYF
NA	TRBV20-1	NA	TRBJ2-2	TGCTGTGCTAGAGATCTCGGAGGGGGGCAGGCCGGGGAGCTGTTTTTT	CCARDLGGGQAGELFF
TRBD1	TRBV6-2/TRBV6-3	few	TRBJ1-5	TGTGCCAGCAGGGGTTACGGGACAGGGGGCGATCAGCCCCAGCATTTT	CASRGYGTGGDQPQHF
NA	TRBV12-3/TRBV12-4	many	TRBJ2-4	TGTGCCAGCAGTCCCCATAATAGGCAAGCCAAAAACATTCAGTACTTC	CASSPHNRQAKNIQYF
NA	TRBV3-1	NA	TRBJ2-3	TGTGCCAGCAGCCAAGAAGTTTCGGGGGGCACATATACGCAGTATTTT	CASSQEVSGGTYTQYF
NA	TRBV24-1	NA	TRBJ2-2	TGTGCCACCAGTGATACGACAGGCAAAGCGAACACCGGGGAGCTGTTTTTT	CATSDTTGKANTGELFF
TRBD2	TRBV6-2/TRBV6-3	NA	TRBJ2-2	TGTGCCAGCGGATATCCCGGGACTAGCGGGAGGTTCGCCGGGGAGCTGTTTTTT	CASGYPGTSGRFAGELFF
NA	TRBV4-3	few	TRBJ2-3	TGCGCCAGCAGCCAAGGCAATTATGGGGGGTTGGTGGATACGCAGTATTTT	CASSQGNYGGLVDTQYF